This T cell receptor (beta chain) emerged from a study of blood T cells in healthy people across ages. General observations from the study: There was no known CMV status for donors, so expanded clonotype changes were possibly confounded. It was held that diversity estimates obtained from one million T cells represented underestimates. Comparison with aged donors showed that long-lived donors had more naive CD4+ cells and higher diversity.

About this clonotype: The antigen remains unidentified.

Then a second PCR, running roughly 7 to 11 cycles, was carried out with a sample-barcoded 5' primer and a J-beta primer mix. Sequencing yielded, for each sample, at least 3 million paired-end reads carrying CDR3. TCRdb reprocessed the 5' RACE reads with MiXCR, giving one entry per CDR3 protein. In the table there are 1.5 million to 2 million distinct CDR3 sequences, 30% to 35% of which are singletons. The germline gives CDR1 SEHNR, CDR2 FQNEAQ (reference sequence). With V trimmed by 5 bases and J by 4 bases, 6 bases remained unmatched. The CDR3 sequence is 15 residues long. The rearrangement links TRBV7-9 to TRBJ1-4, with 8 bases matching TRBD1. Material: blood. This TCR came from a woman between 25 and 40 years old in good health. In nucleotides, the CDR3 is TGTGCCAGCAGCCGACCAGGGGGCTATAATGAAAAACTGTTTTTT. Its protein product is CASSRPGGYNEKLFF.